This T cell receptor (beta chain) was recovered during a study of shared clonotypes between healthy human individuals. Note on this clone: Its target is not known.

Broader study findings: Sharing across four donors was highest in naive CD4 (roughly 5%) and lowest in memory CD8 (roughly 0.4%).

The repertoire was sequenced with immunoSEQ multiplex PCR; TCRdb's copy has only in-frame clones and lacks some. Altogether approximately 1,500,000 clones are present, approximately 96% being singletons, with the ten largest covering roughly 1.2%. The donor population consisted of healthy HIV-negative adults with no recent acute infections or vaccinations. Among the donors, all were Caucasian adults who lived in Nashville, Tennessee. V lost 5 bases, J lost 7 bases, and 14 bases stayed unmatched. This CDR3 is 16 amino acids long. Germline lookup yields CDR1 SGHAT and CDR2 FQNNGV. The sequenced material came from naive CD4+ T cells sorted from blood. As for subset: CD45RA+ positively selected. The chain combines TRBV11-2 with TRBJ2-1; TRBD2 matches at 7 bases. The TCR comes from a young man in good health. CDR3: CASSPFSGFYGNEQFF. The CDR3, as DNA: TGTGCCAGCAGCCCATTTAGCGGGTTTTATGGGAATGAGCAGTTCTTC.